These 8 T cell receptor beta chains came from one sample sequenced in a study of shared clonotypes between healthy human individuals. Assay: immunoSEQ multiplex PCR; the TCRdb copy retains only in-frame clones and omits some. The sample contains over 2 million clones, roughly 96% of which appear only once. Sequenced: naive CD4+ T cells sorted from blood. Specified subset: CD45RA+ positively selected. These receptors were taken from a man aged 18 to 29 in good health.

In this sample, this clone turned up once. This chain connects TRBV10-2 to TRBJ1-4; a weak D match, TRBD1 (5 bases). The V gene's germline CDR1 is WSHSY and CDR2 SAAADI. The CDR3 has 12 residues. V was clipped by 8 bases and J by 4 bases, with 8 bases between them. The CDR3 nucleotides read TGCGCCAGCGGGGGGGGTAATGAAAAACTGTTTTTT. Encoded protein: CASGGGNEKLFF.

The rearrangement joins TRBV6-6 to TRBJ2-3, with D perhaps given as TRBD1 or TRBD2 (5 bases each). Germline loops: CDR1 MNHNY, CDR2 SVGAGI (reference sequence). V lost 2 bases and J lost 3, with 9 bases in between. There are 14 residues in the CDR3. This CDR3 is CASSYGTGTDTQYF. CDR3 in DNA: TGTGCCAGCAGTTACGGGACGGGGACAGATACGCAGTATTTT.

V usage is TRBV5-1 and J usage is TRBJ2-3, with 10 bases fitting TRBD2. Trimming at V came to 7 bases and at J to 4 bases, leaving 9 bases not matched to a gene. CDR3 length: 15 residues. Germline CDR1 reads SGHRS; CDR2 reads YFSETQ. This CDR3 is CASAGGLAGADTQYF. CDR3 in DNA: TGCGCCAGCGCTGGCGGGCTAGCGGGAGCAGATACGCAGTATTTT.

The chain combines TRBV5-1 with TRBJ2-7; possible D gene TRBD2, 6 bases. This CDR3 has 14 residues. Looked up from germline, CDR1 is SGHRS and CDR2 is YFSETQ. The V end was cut by 2 bases, the J end by 7 bases, with 16 bases between. The DNA for the CDR3 is TGCGCCAGCAGCTTTAGCGGTAACATTAGGGAGCAGTACTTC. Its protein product is CASSFSGNIREQYF.

The genes are TRBV5-1 and TRBJ1-2, with 8 bases that match TRBD1. Losses at the gene ends were 4 bases for V and 4 bases for J; bases not matched to a gene: 6. The germline V gene encodes CDR1 SGHRS and CDR2 YFSETQ. The length of the CDR3 is 14 residues. The CDR3 loop reads CASSPRDRTYGYTF. In DNA, the CDR3 is TGCGCCAGCAGCCCCCGGGACAGGACCTATGGCTACACCTTC.

This chain connects TRBV5-1 to TRBJ1-2; D is unclear. The CDR3 sequence is 13 residues long. Trimming removed 0 bases from V and 10 bases from J, with 13 bases in between. Looked up from germline, CDR1 is SGHRS and CDR2 is YFSETQ. The CDR3 sequence: CASSLGSNRDYTF. The CDR3 nucleotides read TGCGCCAGCAGCTTGGGGTCCAATCGTGACTACACCTTC.

The V and J genes are TRBV11-1 and TRBJ1-6, with D possibly matching TRBD1 (5 bases). The V gene's germline CDR1 is SGHAT and CDR2 FQDESV (reference sequence). The CDR3 is 15 residues long. Trimming left V 3 bases short and J 11 bases short, with 17 bases between. CDR3: CASSFGTGATTPLHF. The CDR3 DNA is TGTGCCAGCAGCTTTGGGACGGGTGCGACGACACCCCTCCACTTT.

The chain recombines TRBV5-1 with TRBJ1-4; 10 nucleotides line up with TRBD1. V was pared by 3 bases and J by 3 bases, with 5 bases of the junction left unmatched. The CDR3 length is 16 residues. Germline V CDR1 and CDR2: SGHRS, YFSETQ. CDR3 sequence reads: CASSWGQGNPNEKLFF. The DNA of the CDR3 is TGCGCCAGCAGCTGGGGACAGGGGAATCCTAATGAAAAACTGTTTTTT.